This passage covers 5 T cell receptor beta chains from one sample sequenced in a study of shared clonotypes between healthy human individuals. Method: immunoSEQ multiplex PCR; TCRdb's copy keeps in-frame clones and lacks some. The repertoire holds about 1.1 million clones, with about four fifths as singletons. What was sequenced was memory CD4+ T cells from PBMCs. As to subset: CD45RA-negative fraction. These receptors came from a man aged 18 to 29 in good health. Some clones in this sample may be carry-over from other donors' samples.

The chain combines TRBV7-9 with TRBJ2-5; maybe TRBD1 (6 bases). Per germline, CDR1 SEHNR and CDR2 FQNEAQ (reference sequence). There are 15 residues in the CDR3. Trimming cost V 5 bases and J 2 bases, with 15 bases left between them. For the CDR3, the DNA is TGTGCCAGCAGCCGTTACAGGGACCCTCAAGAGACCCAGTACTTC. Translation: CASSRYRDPQETQYF.

This clone has at least ten counts. The CDR3 region is CASGSSLTGGYETQYF. As DNA, the CDR3 is TGTGCTAGTGGTTCCTCCCTGACAGGGGGCTACGAGACCCAGTACTTC. The gene calls are TRBV12-5 and TRBJ2-5; TRBD1 matches at 10 bases. V shed 4 bases, J shed 5 bases, and the junction held 10 bases outside the gene matches. The CDR3 covers 16 residues. Per the germline V gene, CDR1 is LGHNT and CDR2 is FRNRAP. Full variable domain (outside the CDR3, taken from reference TRBV12-5 and TRBJ2-5): DARVTQTPRHKVTEMGQEVTMRCQPILGHNTVFWYRQTMMQGLELLAYFRNRAPLDDSGMPKDRFSAEMPDATLATLKIQPSEPRDSAVYFCASGSSLTGGYETQYFGPGTRLLVL.

A single count supports this clone. This sequence joins TRBV11-2 and TRBJ2-7, with D possibly being TRBD1 or TRBD2 (6 bases each). The CDR3 extends over 16 amino acids. Germline CDR1 SGHAT, CDR2 FQNNGV. V was pared by 1 base and J by 5 bases, with 18 bases between. CDR3 nucleotides: TGTGCCAGCAGCTTAGGTTCGCCAGTCGGGGGCAACGAGCAGTACTTC. Encoded protein: CASSLGSPVGGNEQYF.

The chain employs TRBV5-4 and TRBJ2-1; 8 bases align to TRBD2. Looked up from germline, CDR1 is SGHNT and CDR2 is YYREEE (reference sequence). V dropped 4 bases and J dropped 0; count of bases not matched to a gene: 6. The CDR3 runs to 16 residues. CDR3 protein: CASSPPGGSSYNEQFF. The CDR3 coding sequence is TGTGCCAGCAGCCCTCCGGGGGGGAGCTCCTACAATGAGCAGTTCTTC.

The J gene is TRBJ2-7, the V gene TRBV7-2, with 7 positions matching TRBD2. Trimming cost V 5 bases and J 0 bases; bases outside gene matches: 13. Per the germline V gene, CDR1 is SGHTA and CDR2 is FQGNSA. The CDR3 is made up of 17 amino acids. The CDR3 sequence is CASSPHGLGGSSYEQYF. CDR3 bases: TGTGCCAGCAGCCCACACGGACTAGGCGGGAGCTCCTACGAGCAGTACTTC.